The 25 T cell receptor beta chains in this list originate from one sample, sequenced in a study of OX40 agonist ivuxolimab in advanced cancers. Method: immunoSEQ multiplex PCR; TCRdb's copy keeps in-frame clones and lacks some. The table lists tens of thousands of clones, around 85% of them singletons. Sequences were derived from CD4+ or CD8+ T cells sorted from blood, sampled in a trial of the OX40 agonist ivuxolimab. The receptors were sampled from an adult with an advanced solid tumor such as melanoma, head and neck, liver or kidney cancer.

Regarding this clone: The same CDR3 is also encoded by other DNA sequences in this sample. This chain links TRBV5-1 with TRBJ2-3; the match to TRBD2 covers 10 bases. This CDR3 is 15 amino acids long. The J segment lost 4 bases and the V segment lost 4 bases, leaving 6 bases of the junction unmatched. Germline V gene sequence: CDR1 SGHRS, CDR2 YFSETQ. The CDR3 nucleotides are TGCGCCAGCAGCCTCGGGAGCGGGGGGGCAGATACGCAGTATTTT. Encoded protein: CASSLGSGGADTQYF.

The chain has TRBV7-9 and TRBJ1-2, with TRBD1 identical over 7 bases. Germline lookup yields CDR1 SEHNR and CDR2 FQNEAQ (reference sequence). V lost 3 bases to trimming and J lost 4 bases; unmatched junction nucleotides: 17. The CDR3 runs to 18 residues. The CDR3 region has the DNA TGTGCCAGCAGCTTGGGGGGAGCATCGGGACAGAGTTTCTATGGCTACACCTTC. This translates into CASSLGGASGQSFYGYTF.

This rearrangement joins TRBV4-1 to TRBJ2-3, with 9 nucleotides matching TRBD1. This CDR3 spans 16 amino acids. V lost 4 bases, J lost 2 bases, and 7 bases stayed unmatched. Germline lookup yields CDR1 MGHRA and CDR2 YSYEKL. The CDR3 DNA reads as TGCGCCAGCAGCCTGAACTGGGACAGGGTCACAGATACGCAGTATTTT. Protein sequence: CASSLNWDRVTDTQYF.

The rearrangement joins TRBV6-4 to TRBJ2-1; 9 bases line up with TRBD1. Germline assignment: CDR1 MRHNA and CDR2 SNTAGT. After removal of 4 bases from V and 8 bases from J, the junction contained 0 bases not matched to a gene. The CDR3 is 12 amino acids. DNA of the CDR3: TGTGCCAGCAGTGGGACAGGGGATGAGCAGTTCTTC. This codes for CASSGTGDEQFF.

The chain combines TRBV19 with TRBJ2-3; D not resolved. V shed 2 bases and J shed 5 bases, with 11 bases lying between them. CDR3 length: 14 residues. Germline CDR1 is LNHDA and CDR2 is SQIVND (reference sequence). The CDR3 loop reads CASSINRALDTQYF. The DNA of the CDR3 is TGTGCCAGTAGTATAAATCGAGCCTTAGATACGCAGTATTTT.

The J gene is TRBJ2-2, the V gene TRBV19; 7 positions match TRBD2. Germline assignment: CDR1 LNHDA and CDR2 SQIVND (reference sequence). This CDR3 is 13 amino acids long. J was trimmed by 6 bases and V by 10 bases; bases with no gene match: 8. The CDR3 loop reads CATQAGSAGELFF. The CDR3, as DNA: TGTGCCACCCAAGCGGGATCGGCCGGGGAGCTGTTTTTT.

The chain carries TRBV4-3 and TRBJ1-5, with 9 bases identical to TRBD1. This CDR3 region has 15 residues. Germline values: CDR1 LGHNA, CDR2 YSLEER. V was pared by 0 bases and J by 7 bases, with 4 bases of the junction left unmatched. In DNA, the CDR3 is TGCGCCAGCAGCCAAGAGACAGGGGGTATACAGCCCCAGCATTTT. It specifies CASSQETGGIQPQHF.

The CDR3 region has the DNA TGTGCCTGGAGTGTAGGACTAGCGGGAGGGCCGGAGACCCAGTACTTC. Its translation: CAWSVGLAGGPETQYF. The chain links TRBV30 to TRBJ2-5, with TRBD2 identical over 15 bases. With 0 bases clipped from V and 5 bases from J, the junction kept 4 bases outside the gene matches. Germline CDR1 and CDR2: GTSNPN and SVGIG (reference sequence). There are 16 residues in the CDR3.

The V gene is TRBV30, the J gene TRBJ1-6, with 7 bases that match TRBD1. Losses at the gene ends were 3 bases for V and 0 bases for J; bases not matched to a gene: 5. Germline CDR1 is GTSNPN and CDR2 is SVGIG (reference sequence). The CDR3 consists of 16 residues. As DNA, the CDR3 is TGTGCCTGGAGCAGGGGGAGCCTCTCCTATAATTCACCCCTCCACTTT. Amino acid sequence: CAWSRGSLSYNSPLHF. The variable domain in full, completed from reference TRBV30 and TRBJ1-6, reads SQTIHQWPATLVQPVGSPLSLECTVEGTSNPNLYWYRQAAGRGLQLLFYSVGIGQISSEVPQNLSASRPQDRQFILSSKKLLLSDSGFYLCAWSRGSLSYNSPLHFGNGTRLTVT.

The CDR3 loop is CASQRNLDNEQFF. CDR3 bases: TGTGCCTCCCAACGGAATTTGGACAATGAGCAGTTCTTC. The rearrangement joins TRBV6-5 to TRBJ2-1; D ambiguous. Germline V gene lookup returns CDR1 MNHEY and CDR2 SVGAGI. The ends were cut back, 11 bases at V and 5 bases at J, with 16 bases in the middle. The CDR3 extends over 13 amino acids.

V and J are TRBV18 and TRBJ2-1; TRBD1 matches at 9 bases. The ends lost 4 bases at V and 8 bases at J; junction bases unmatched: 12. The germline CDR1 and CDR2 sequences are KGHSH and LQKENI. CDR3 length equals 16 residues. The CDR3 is CASSLGQGSIIHEQFF. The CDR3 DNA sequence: TGTGCCAGCTCACTTGGACAGGGGTCTATAATCCATGAGCAGTTCTTC.

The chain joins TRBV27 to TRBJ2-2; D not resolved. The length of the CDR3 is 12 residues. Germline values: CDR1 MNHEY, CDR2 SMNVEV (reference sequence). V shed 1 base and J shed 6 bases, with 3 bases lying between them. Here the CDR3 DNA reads TGTGCCAGCAGTTTATTATCCGGGGAGCTGTTTTTT. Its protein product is CASSLLSGELFF.

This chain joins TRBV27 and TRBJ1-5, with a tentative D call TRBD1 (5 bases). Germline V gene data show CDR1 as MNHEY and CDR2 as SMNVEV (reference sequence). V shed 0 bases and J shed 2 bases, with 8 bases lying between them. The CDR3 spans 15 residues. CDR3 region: CASSLSGGGNQPQHF. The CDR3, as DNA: TGTGCCAGCAGTTTATCGGGAGGGGGCAATCAGCCCCAGCATTTT.

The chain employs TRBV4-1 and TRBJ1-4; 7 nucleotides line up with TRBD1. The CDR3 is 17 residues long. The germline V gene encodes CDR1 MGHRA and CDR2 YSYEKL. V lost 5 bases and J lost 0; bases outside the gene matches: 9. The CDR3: CASSYRGGFATNEKLFF. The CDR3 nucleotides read TGCGCCAGCAGCTACAGGGGAGGATTTGCAACTAATGAAAAACTGTTTTTT.

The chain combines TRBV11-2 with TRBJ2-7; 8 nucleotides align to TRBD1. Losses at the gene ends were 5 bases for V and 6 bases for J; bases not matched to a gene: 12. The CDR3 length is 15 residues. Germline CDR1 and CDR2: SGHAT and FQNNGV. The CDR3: CASSRLTTGASEQYF. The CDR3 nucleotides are TGTGCCAGCAGCCGGTTGACGACAGGGGCGAGCGAGCAGTACTTC.

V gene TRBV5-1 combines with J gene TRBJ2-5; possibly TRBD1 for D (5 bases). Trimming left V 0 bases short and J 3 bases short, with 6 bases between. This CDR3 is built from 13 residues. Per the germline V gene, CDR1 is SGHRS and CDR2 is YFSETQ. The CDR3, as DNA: TGCGCCAGCAGCTTGGTAGGGGAAGAGACCCAGTACTTC. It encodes CASSLVGEETQYF.

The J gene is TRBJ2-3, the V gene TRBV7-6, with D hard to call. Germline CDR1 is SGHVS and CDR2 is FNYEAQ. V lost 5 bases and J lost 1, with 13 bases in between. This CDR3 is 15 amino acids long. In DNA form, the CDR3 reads TGTGCCAGCAGCCCAATGGGTGTGGGCACAGATACGCAGTATTTT. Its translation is CASSPMGVGTDTQYF.

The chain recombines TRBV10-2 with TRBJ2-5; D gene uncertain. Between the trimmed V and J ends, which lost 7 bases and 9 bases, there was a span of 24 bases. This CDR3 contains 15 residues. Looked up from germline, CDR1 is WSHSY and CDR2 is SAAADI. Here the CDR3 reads CASKKLTYPHWAQYF. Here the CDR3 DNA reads TGCGCCAGCAAGAAATTGACGTACCCCCATTGGGCCCAGTACTTC.

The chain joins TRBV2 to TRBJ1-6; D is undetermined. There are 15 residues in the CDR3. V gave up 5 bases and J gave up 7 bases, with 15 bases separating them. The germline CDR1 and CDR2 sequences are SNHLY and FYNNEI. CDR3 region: CASSYWTVWNSPLHF. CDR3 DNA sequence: TGTGCCAGCAGTTACTGGACTGTCTGGAATTCACCCCTCCACTTT.

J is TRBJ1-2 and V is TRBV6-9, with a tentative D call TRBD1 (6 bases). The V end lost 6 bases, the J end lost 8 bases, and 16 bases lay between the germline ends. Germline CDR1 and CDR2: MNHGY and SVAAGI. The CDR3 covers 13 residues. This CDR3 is CASSETQGNGYTF. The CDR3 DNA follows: TGTGCCAGCAGCGAAACCCAGGGGAACGGCTACACCTTC.

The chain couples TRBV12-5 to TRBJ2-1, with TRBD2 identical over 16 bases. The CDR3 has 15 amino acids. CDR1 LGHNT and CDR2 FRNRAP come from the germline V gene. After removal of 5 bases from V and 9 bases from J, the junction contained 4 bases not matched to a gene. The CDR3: CASGLGLAGGGEQFF. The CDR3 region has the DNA TGTGCTAGTGGTCTGGGACTAGCGGGAGGGGGTGAGCAGTTCTTC.

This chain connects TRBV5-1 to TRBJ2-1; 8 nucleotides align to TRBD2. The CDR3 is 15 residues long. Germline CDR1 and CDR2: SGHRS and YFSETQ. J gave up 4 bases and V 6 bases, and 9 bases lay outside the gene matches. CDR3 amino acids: CASTLSGRAYNEQFF. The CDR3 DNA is TGCGCCAGCACCCTTTCCGGGAGGGCTTACAATGAGCAGTTCTTC.

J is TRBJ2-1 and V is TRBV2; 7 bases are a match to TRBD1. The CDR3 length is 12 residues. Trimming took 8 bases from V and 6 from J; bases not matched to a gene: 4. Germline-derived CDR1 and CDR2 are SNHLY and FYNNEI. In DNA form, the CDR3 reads TGTGCCAGCGGGGCAGGGGGCAATGAGCAGTTCTTC. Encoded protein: CASGAGGNEQFF.

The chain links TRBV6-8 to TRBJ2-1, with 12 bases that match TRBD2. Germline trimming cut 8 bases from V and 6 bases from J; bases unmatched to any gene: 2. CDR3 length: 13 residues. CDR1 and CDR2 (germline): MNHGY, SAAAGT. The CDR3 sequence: CASGLAGPNEQFF. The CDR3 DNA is TGTGCCAGCGGACTAGCGGGGCCCAATGAGCAGTTCTTC.

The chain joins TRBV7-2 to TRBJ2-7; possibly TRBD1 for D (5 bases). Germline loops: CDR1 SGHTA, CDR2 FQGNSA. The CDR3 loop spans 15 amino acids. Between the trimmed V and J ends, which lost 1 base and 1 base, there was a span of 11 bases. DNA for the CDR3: TGTGCCAGCAGCTTAGGGGGTCCAGGGTCCTACGAGCAGTACTTC. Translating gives CASSLGGPGSYEQYF.